This T cell receptor beta chain was captured in a study of T cell changes during pregnancy in multiple sclerosis. Produced via immunoSEQ multiplex PCR; TCRdb's table is partial and in-frame only. The sample records over 50,000 clones, about 85% being singletons. The source was CD4+ T cells from peripheral blood mononuclear cells, collected in the third trimester of pregnancy. The receptor was derived from a female donor with multiple sclerosis, enrolled in a pregnancy study.

The CDR3 DNA reads as TGCGCCAGCAGCAGCGGACTAGCGGGAGTGGAGACCCAGTACTTC. The encoded protein is CASSSGLAGVETQYF. The rearrangement joins TRBV5-1 to TRBJ2-5; the match to TRBD2 covers 13 bases. Trimming removed 4 bases from V and 5 bases from J; junction bases left unmatched: 5. The CDR3 has 15 residues. CDR1 and CDR2 (germline): SGHRS, YFSETQ.